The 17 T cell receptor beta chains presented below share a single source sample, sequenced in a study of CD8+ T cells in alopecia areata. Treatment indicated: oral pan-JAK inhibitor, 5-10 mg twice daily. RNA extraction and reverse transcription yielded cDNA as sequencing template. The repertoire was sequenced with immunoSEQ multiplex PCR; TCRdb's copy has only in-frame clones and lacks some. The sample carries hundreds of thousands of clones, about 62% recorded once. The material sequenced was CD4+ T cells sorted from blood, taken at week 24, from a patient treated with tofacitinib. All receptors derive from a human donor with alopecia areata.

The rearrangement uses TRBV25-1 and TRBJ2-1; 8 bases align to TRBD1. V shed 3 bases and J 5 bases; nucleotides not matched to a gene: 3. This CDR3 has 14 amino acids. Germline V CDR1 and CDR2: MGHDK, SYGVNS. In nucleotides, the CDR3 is TGTGCCAGCAGTGAGACAGGGGTGAACAATGAGCAGTTCTTC. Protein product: CASSETGVNNEQFF.

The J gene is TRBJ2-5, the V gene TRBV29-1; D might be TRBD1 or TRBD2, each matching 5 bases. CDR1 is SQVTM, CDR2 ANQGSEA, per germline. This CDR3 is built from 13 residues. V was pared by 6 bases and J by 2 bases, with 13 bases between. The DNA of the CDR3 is TGCAGCGTCGGGACCCAAGCGCAAGAGACCCAGTACTTC. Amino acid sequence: CSVGTQAQETQYF.

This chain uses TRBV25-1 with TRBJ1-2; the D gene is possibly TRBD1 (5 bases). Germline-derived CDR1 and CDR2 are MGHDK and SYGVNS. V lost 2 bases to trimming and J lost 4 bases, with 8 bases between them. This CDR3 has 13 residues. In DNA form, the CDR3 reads TGTGCCAGCAGTGAACCGGGGACCTATGGCTACACCTTC. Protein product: CASSEPGTYGYTF.

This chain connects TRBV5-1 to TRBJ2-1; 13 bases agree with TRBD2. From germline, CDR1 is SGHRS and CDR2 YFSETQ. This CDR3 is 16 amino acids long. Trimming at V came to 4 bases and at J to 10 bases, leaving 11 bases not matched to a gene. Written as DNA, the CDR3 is TGCGCCAGCAGCATTACGACTAGCGGGGGGCCAGGAGAGCAGTTCTTC. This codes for CASSITTSGGPGEQFF. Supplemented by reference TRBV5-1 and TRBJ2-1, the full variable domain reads KAGVTQTPRYLIKTRGQQVTLSCSPISGHRSVSWYQQTPGQGLQFLFEYFSETQRNKGNFPGRFSGRQFSNSRSEMNVSTLELGDSALYLCASSITTSGGPGEQFFGPGTRLTVL.

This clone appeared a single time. CDR3 sequence reads: CASSSGNSFNEQFF. CDR3 sequence (DNA): TGTGCCAGCAGTTCCGGGAACTCTTTCAATGAGCAGTTCTTC. The gene calls are TRBV27 and TRBJ2-1; a weak D match, TRBD2 (5 bases). The CDR3 extends over 14 amino acids. Trimming took 4 bases from V and 6 from J, leaving 13 bases between them. Germline loops: CDR1 MNHEY, CDR2 SMNVEV (reference sequence).

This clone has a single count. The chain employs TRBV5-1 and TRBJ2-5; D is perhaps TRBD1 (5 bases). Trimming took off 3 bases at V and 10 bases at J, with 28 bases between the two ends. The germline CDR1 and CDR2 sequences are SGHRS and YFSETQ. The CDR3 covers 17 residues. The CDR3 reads CASSSYPGFGKQGDQYF. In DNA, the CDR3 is TGCGCCAGCAGCTCGTACCCAGGGTTCGGAAAGCAAGGTGACCAGTACTTC.

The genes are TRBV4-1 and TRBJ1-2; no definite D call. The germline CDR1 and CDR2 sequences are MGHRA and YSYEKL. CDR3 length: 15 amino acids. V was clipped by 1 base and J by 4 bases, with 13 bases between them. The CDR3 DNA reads TGCGCCAGCAGCCAAGCCGATGGGTCAGTCTATGGCTACACCTTC. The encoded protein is CASSQADGSVYGYTF.

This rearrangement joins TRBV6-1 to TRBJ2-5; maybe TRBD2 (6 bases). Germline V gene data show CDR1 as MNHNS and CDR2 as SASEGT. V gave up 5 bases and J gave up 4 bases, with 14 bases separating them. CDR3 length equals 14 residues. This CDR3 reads CASSRSGTLETQYF. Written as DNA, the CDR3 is TGTGCCAGCAGTAGGTCCGGGACTCTAGAGACCCAGTACTTC.

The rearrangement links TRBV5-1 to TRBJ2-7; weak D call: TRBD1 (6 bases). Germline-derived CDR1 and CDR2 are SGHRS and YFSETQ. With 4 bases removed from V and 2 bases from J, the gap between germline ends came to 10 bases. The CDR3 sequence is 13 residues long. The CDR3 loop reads CASSRDTTYEQYF. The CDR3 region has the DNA TGCGCCAGCAGCCGGGACACGACCTACGAGCAGTACTTC.

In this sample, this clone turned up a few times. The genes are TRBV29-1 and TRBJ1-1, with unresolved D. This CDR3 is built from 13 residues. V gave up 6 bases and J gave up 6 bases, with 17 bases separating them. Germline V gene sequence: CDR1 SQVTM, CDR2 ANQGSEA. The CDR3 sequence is CSVGGALAAEAFF. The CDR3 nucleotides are TGCAGCGTCGGAGGAGCGTTAGCGGCTGAAGCTTTCTTT.

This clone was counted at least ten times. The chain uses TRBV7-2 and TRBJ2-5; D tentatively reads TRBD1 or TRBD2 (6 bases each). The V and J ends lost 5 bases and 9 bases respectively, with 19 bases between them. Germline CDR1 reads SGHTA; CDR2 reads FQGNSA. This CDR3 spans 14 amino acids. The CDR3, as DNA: TGTGCCAGCAGCCACGGGGGCCCCCCCAACCCCCAGTACTTC. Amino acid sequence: CASSHGGPPNPQYF.

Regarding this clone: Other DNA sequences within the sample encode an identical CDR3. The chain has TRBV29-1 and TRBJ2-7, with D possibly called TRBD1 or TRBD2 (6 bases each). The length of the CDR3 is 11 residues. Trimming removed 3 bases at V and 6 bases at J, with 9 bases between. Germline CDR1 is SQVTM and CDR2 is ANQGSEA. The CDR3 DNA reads TGCAGCGTTGACGGAGGGGGCGAGCAGTACTTC. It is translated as CSVDGGGEQYF.

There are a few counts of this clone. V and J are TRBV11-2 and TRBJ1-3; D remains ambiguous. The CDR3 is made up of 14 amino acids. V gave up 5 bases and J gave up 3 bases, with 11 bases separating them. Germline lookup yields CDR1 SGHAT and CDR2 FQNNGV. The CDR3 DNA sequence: TGTGCCAGCAGCAACCCTAAACTTGGAAACACCATATATTTT. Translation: CASSNPKLGNTIYF.

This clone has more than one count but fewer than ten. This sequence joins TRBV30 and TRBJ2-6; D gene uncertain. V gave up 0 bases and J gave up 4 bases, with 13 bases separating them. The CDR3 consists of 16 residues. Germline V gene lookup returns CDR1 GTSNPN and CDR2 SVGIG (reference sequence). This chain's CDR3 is CAWSVPSPGGANVLTF. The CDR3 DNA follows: TGTGCCTGGAGTGTCCCGTCACCTGGAGGGGCCAACGTCCTGACTTTC.

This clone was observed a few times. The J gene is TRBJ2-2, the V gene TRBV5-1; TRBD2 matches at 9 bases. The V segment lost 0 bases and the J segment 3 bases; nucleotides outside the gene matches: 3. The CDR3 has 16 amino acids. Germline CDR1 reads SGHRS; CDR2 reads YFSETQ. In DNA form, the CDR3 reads TGCGCCAGCAGCTTGGGACTAGCGGTCGACACCGGGGAGCTGTTTTTT. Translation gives CASSLGLAVDTGELFF.

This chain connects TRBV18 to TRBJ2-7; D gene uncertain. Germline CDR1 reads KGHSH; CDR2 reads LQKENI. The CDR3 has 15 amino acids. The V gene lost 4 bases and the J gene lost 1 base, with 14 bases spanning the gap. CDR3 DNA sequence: TGTGCCAGCTCACGGGTAGCAGAAGCTTCCTACGAGCAGTACTTC. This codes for CASSRVAEASYEQYF.

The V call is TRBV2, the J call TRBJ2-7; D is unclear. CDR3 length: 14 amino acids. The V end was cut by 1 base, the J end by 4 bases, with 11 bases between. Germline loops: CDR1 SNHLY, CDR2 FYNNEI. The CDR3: CASSEGIPLYEQYF. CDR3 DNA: TGTGCCAGCAGTGAAGGAATACCTTTATACGAGCAGTACTTC.